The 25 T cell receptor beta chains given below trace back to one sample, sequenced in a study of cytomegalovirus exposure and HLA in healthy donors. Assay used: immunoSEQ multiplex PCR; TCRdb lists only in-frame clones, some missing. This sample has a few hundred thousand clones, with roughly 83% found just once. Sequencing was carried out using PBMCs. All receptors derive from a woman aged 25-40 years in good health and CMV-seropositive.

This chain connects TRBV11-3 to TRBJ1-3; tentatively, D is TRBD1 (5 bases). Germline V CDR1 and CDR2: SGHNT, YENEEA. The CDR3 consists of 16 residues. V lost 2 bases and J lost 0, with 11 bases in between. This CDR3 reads CASSLLLGGSGNTIYF. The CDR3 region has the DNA TGTGCCAGCAGCTTACTGTTGGGGGGCTCTGGAAACACCATATATTTT.

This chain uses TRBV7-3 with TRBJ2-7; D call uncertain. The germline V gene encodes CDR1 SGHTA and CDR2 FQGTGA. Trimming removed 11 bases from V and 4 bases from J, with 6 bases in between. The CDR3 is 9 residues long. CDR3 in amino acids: CASGYEQYF. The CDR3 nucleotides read TGTGCCTCCGGGTACGAGCAGTACTTC.

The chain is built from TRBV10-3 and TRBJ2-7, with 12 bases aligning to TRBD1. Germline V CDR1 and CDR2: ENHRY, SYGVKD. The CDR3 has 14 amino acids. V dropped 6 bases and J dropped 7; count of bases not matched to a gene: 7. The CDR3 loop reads CAISEGQGAWEQYF. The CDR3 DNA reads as TGTGCCATCAGCGAGGGACAGGGGGCGTGGGAGCAGTACTTC.

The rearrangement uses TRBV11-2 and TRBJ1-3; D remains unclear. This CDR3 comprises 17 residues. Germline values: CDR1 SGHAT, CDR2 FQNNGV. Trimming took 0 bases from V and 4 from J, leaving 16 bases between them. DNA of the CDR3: TGTGCCAGCAGCTTAGATAGGGTCTCTTCAGGAGGAAACACCATATATTTT. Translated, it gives CASSLDRVSSGGNTIYF.

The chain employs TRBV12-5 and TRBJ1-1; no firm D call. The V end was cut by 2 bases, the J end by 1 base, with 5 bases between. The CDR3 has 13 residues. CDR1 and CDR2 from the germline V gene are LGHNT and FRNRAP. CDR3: CASGLNGNTEAFF. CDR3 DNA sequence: TGTGCTAGTGGTTTGAATGGGAACACTGAAGCTTTCTTT. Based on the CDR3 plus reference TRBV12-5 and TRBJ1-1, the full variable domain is DARVTQTPRHKVTEMGQEVTMRCQPILGHNTVFWYRQTMMQGLELLAYFRNRAPLDDSGMPKDRFSAEMPDATLATLKIQPSEPRDSAVYFCASGLNGNTEAFFGQGTRLTVV.

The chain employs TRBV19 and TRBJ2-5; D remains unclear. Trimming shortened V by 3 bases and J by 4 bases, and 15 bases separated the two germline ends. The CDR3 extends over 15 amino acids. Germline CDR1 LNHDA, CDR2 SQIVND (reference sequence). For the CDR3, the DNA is TGTGCCAGTAGTATCGGTGCAGAGGTGGTAGAGACCCAGTACTTC. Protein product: CASSIGAEVVETQYF.

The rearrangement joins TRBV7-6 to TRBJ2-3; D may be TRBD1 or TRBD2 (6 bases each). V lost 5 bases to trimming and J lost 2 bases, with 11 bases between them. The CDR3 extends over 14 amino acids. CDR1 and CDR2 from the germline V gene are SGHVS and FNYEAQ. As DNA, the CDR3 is TGTGCCAGCAGCCGGGGGCAGGTCACAGATACGCAGTATTTT. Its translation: CASSRGQVTDTQYF.

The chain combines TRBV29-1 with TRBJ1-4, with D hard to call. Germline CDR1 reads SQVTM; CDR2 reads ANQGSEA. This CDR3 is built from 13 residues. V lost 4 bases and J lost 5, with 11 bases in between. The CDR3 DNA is TGCAGCGTTGGGGCGGTAAAGAATGAAAAACTGTTTTTT. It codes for CSVGAVKNEKLFF.

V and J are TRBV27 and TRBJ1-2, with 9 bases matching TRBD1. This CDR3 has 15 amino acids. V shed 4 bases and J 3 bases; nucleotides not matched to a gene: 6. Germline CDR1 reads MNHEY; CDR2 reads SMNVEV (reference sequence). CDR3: CASSSPGTGHYGYTF. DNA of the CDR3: TGTGCCAGCAGTTCTCCCGGGACAGGGCACTATGGCTACACCTTC.

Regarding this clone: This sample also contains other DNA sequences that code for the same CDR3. The CDR3 sequence: CSVSSGNTIYF. The CDR3, as DNA: TGCAGCGTATCTTCTGGAAACACCATATATTTT. The genes are TRBV29-1 and TRBJ1-3; the D is unclear. Germline lookup yields CDR1 SQVTM and CDR2 ANQGSEA. V was pared by 6 bases and J by 1 base, with 4 bases between. CDR3 length: 11 amino acids.

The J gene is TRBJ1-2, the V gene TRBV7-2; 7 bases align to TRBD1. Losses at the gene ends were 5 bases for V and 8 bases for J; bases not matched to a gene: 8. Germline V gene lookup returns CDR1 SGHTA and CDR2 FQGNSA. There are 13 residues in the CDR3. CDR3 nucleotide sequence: TGTGCCAGCAGCCCTCAAGCGACAGGGGGCTACACCTTC. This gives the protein CASSPQATGGYTF.

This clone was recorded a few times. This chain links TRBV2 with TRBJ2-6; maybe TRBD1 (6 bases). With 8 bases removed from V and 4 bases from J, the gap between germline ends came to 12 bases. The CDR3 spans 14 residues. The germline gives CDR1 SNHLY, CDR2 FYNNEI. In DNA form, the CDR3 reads TGTGCCAGCCGAACAGGGTTGGGGGCCAACGTCCTGACTTTC. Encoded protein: CASRTGLGANVLTF.

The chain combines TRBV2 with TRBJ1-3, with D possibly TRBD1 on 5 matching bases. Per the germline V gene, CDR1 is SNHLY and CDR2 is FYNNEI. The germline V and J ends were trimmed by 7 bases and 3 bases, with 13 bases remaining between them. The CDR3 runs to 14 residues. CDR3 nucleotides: TGTGCCAGCACCGACGGGGGGGGTGGAAACACCATATATTTT. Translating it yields CASTDGGGGNTIYF.

CDR3 sequence (DNA): TGCGCCAGCAGGGTAGAGGCTTTCACCAACTATGGCTACACCTTC. Amino acids: CASRVEAFTNYGYTF. The chain couples TRBV5-1 to TRBJ1-2; D is unclear. The germline V gene encodes CDR1 SGHRS and CDR2 YFSETQ. The CDR3 is 15 residues long. V shed 5 bases and J shed 2 bases, with 16 bases lying between them. Variable domain in full (rest from reference TRBV5-1 and TRBJ1-2): KAGVTQTPRYLIKTRGQQVTLSCSPISGHRSVSWYQQTPGQGLQFLFEYFSETQRNKGNFPGRFSGRQFSNSRSEMNVSTLELGDSALYLCASRVEAFTNYGYTFGSGTRLTVV.

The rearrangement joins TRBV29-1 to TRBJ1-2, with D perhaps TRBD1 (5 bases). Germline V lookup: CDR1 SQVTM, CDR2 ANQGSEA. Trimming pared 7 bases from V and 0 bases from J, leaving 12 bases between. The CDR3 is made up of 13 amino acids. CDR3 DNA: TGCAGCGCCGACAGCCAAGCTAACTATGGCTACACCTTC. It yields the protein CSADSQANYGYTF.

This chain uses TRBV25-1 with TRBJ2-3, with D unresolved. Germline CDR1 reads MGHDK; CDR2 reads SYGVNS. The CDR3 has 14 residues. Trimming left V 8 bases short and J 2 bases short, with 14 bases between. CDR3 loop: CASGVTGNTDTQYF. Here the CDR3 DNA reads TGTGCCAGCGGGGTAACGGGCAACACAGATACGCAGTATTTT.

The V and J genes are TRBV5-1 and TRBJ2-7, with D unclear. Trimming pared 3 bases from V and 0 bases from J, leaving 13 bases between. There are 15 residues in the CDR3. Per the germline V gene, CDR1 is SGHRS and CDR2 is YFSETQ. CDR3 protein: CASSSSNPYSYEQYF. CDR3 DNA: TGCGCCAGCAGCTCCTCCAATCCTTACTCCTACGAGCAGTACTTC.

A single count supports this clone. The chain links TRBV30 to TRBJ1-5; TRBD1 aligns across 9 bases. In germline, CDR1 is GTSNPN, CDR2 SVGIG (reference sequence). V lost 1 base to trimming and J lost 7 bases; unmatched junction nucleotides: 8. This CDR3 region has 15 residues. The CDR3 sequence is CAWSASGDRVQPQHF. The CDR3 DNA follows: TGTGCCTGGAGTGCGTCCGGGGACAGGGTGCAGCCCCAGCATTTT. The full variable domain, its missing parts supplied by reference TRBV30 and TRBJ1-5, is SQTIHQWPATLVQPVGSPLSLECTVEGTSNPNLYWYRQAAGRGLQLLFYSVGIGQISSEVPQNLSASRPQDRQFILSSKKLLLSDSGFYLCAWSASGDRVQPQHFGDGTRLSIL.

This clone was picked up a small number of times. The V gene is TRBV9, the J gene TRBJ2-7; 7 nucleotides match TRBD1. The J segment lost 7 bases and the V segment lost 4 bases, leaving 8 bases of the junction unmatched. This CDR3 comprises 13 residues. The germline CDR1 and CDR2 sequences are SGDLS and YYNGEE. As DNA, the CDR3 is TGTGCCAGCAGCCCACGACAGGGTGAAGAGCAGTACTTC. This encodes CASSPRQGEEQYF.

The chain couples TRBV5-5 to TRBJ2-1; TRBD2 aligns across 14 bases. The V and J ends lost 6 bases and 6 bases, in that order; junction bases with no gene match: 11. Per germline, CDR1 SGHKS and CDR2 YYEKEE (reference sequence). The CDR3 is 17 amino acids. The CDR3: CASTFGTSGSLGNEQFF. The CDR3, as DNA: TGTGCCAGCACCTTTGGGACTAGCGGGAGTTTAGGCAATGAGCAGTTCTTC.

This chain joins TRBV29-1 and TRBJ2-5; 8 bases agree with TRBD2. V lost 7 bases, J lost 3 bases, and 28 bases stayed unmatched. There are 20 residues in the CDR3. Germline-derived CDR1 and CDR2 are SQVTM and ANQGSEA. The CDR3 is CSALLWQGILSGSLEETQYF. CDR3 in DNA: TGCAGCGCCCTATTATGGCAGGGGATTTTGAGCGGGAGTTTGGAAGAGACCCAGTACTTC.

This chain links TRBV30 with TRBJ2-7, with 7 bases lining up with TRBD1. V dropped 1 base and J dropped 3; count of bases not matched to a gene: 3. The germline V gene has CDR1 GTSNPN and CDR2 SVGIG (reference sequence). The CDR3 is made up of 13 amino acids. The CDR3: CAWSARQGYEQYF. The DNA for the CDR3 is TGTGCCTGGAGTGCAAGACAGGGCTACGAGCAGTACTTC.

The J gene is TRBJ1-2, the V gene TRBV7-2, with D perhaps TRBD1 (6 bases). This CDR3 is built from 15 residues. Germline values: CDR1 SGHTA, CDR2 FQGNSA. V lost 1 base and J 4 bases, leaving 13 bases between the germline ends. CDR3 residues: CASSLEAVGGYGYTF. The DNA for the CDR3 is TGTGCCAGCAGCTTAGAGGCAGTAGGGGGCTATGGCTACACCTTC.

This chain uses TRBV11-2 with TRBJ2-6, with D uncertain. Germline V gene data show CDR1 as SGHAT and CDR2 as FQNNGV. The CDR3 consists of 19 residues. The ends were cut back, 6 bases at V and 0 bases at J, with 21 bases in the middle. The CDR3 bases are TGTGCCAGCAGGTGGGTCGGGCAGAGTCCTCTCTCTGGGGCCAACGTCCTGACTTTC. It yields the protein CASRWVGQSPLSGANVLTF.

CDR3: CASMQGQREAFF. DNA of the CDR3: TGTGCCAGCATGCAGGGACAGCGCGAAGCTTTCTTT. The chain uses TRBV6-5 and TRBJ1-1; 7 nucleotides align to TRBD1. Germline CDR1 and CDR2: MNHEY and SVGAGI. Trimming removed 7 bases from V and 8 bases from J; junction bases left unmatched: 7. The CDR3 loop spans 12 amino acids.